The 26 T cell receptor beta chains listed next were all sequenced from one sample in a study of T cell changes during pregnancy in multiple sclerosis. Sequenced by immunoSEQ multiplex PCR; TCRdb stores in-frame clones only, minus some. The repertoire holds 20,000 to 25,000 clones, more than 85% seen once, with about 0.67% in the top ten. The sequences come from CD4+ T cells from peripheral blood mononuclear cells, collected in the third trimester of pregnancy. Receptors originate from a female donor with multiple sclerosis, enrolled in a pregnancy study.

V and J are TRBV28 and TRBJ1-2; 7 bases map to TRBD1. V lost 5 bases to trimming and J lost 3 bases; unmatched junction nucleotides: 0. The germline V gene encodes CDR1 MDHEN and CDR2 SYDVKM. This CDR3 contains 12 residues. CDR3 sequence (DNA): TGTGCCAGCAGTCAGGGGGACTATGGCTACACCTTC. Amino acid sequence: CASSQGDYGYTF.

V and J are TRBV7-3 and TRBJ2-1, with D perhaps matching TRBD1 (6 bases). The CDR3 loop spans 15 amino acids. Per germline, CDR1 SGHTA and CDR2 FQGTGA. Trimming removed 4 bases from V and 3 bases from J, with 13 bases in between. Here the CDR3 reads CASSSQRTDYNEQFF. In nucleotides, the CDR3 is TGTGCCAGCAGCTCCCAGCGGACAGACTACAATGAGCAGTTCTTC.

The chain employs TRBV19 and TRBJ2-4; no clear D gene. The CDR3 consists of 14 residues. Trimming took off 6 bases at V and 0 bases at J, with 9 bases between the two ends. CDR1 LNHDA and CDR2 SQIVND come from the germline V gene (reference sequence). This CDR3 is CASRLNLAKNIQYF. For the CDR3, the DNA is TGTGCCAGTAGGCTTAACTTAGCCAAAAACATTCAGTACTTC.

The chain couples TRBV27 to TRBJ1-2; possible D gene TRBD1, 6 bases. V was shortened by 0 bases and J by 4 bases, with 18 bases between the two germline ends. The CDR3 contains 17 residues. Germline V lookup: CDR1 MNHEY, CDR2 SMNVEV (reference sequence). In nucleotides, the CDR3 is TGTGCCAGCAGTTTATCCCCCCCGCGGGGGCGAGGCTATGGCTACACCTTC. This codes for CASSLSPPRGRGYGYTF.

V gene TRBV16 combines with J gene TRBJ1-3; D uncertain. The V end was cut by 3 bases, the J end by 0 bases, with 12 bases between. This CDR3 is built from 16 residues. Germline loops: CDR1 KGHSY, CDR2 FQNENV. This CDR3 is CASSHSGPNSGNTIYF. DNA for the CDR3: TGTGCCAGCAGCCACTCTGGGCCTAACTCTGGAAACACCATATATTTT.

The CDR3, as DNA: TGCGCCAGCAGCTTGGGAGGAATCTACAATGAGCAGTTCTTC. Translated, it gives CASSLGGIYNEQFF. The genes are TRBV5-1 and TRBJ2-1, with D unresolved. Trimming took 0 bases from V and 3 from J, leaving 7 bases between them. CDR1 and CDR2 (germline): SGHRS, YFSETQ. CDR3 length: 14 residues.

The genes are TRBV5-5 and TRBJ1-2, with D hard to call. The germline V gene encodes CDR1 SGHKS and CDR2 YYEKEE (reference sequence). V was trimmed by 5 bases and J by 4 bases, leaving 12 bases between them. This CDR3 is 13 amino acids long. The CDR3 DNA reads TGTGCCAGCAGTTCGAGGGTGAGCTATGGCTACACCTTC. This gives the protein CASSSRVSYGYTF.

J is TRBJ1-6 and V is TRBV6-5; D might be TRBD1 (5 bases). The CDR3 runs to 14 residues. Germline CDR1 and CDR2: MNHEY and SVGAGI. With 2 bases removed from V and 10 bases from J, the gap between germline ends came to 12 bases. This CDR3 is CASSYDSIRSPLHF. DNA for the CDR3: TGTGCCAGCAGTTACGACAGCATCAGATCACCCCTCCACTTT.

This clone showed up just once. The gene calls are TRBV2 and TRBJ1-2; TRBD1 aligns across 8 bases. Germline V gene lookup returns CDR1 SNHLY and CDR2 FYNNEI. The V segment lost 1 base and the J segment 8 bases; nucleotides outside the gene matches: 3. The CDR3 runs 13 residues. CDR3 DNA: TGTGCCAGCAGTGAAGAGACAGGGGCCGGCTACACCTTC. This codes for CASSEETGAGYTF. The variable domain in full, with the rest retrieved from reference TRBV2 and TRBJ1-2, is EPEVTQTPSHQVTQMGQEVILRCVPISNHLYFYWYRQILGQKVEFLVSFYNNEISEKSEIFDDQFSVERPDGSNFTLKIRSTKLEDSAMYFCASSEETGAGYTFGSGTRLTVV.

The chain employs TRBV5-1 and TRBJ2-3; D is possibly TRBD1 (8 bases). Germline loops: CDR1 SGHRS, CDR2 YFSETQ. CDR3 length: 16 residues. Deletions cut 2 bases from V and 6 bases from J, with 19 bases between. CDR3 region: CASSFTGGASMDTQYF. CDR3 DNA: TGCGCCAGCAGCTTTACAGGGGGGGCGTCAATGGATACGCAGTATTTT. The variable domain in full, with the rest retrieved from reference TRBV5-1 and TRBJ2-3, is KAGVTQTPRYLIKTRGQQVTLSCSPISGHRSVSWYQQTPGQGLQFLFEYFSETQRNKGNFPGRFSGRQFSNSRSEMNVSTLELGDSALYLCASSFTGGASMDTQYFGPGTRLTVL.

The CDR3 DNA is TGTGCCAGCAGTGAGACAGGGGGCGAAGAGACCCAGTACTTC. Amino acid sequence: CASSETGGEETQYF. V is TRBV28 and J is TRBJ2-5; 10 bases align to TRBD1. J was trimmed by 3 bases and V by 5 bases; bases with no gene match: 3. This CDR3 comprises 14 residues. Germline V gene lookup returns CDR1 MDHEN and CDR2 SYDVKM.

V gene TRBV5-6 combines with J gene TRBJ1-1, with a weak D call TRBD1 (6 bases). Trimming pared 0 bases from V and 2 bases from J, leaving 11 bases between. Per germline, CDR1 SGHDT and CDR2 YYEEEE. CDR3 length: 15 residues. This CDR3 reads CASSLEGGFNTEAFF. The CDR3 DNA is TGTGCCAGCAGCTTGGAAGGGGGATTTAACACTGAAGCTTTCTTT.

DNA of the CDR3: TGTGCCAGCAGCGCTGGGCCAGGGGGTTTAGGAGAGACCCAGTACTTC. Residues: CASSAGPGGLGETQYF. The V gene is TRBV5-4, the J gene TRBJ2-5, with 7 bases identical to TRBD1. The CDR3 is made up of 16 amino acids. CDR1 and CDR2 from the germline V gene are SGHNT and YYREEE (reference sequence). The V gene end was trimmed by 4 bases and the J gene end by 4 bases; junction bases not matched to a gene: 13. The full variable domain, its missing parts supplied by reference TRBV5-4 and TRBJ2-5, is ETGVTQSPTHLIKTRGQQVTLRCSSQSGHNTVSWYQQALGQGPQFIFQYYREEENGRGNFPPRFSGLQFPNYSSELNVNALELDDSALYLCASSAGPGGLGETQYFGPGTRLLVL.

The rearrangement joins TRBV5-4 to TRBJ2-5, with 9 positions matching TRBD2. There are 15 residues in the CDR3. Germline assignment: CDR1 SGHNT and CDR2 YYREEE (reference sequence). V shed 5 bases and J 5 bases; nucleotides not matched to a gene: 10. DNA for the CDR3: TGTGCCAGCAGTCTCAAGCGGGGGGCATCGGAGACCCAGTACTTC. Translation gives CASSLKRGASETQYF.

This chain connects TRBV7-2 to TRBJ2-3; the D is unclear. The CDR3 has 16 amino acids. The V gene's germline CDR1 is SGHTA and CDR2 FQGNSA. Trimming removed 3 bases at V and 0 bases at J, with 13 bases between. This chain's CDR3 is CASSFLGGWSTDTQYF. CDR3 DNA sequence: TGTGCCAGCAGCTTTCTTGGCGGATGGAGCACAGATACGCAGTATTTT.

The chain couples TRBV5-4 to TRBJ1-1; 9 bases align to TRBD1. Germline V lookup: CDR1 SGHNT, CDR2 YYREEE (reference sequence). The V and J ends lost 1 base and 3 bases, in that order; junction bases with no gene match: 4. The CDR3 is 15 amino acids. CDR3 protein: CASSLPTGGHTEAFF. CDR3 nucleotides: TGTGCCAGCAGCTTGCCGACAGGGGGACACACTGAAGCTTTCTTT.

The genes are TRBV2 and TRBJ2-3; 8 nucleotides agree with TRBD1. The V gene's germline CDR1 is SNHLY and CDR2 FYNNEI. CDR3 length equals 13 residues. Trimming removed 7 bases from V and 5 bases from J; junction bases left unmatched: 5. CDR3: CASNTDREDTQYF. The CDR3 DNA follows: TGTGCCAGCAACACGGACAGGGAAGATACGCAGTATTTT.

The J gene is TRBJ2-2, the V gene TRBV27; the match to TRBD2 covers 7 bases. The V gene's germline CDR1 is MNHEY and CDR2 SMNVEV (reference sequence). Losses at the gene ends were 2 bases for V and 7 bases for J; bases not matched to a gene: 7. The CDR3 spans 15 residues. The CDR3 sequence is CASSLRWGEGGELFF. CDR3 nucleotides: TGTGCCAGCAGTTTACGATGGGGGGAGGGCGGGGAGCTGTTTTTT.

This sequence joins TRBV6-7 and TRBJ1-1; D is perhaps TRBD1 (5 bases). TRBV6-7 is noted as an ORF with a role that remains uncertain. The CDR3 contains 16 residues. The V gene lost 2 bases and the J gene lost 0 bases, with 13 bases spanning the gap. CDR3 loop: CASSYPDTTMNTEAFF. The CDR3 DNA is TGTGCCAGCAGTTACCCGGACACAACCATGAACACTGAAGCTTTCTTT.

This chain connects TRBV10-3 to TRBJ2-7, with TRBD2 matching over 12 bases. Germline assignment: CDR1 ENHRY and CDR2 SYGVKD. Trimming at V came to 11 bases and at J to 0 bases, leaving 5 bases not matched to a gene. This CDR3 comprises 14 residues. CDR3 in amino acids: CAATSGGHSYEQYF. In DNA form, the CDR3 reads TGTGCCGCCACTAGCGGGGGGCACTCCTACGAGCAGTACTTC.

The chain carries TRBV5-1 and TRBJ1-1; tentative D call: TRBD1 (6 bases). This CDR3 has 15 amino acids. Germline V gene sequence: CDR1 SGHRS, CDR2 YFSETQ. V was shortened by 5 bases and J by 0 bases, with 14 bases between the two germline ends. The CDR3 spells CASRVTGPMNTEAFF. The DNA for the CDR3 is TGCGCCAGCAGGGTGACAGGACCTATGAACACTGAAGCTTTCTTT.

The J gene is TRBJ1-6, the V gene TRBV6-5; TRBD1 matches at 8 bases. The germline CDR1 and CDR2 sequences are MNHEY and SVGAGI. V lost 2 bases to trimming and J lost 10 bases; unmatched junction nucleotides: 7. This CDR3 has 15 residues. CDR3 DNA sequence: TGTGCCAGCAGTTACCCTCCAGGGGGCCAATCACCCCTCCACTTT. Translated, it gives CASSYPPGGQSPLHF.

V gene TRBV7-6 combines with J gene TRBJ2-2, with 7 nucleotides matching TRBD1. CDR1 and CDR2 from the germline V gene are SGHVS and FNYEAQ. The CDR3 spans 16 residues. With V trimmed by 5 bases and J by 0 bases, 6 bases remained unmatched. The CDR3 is CASSPTGATNTGELFF. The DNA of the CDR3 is TGTGCCAGCAGCCCAACAGGGGCGACGAACACCGGGGAGCTGTTTTTT. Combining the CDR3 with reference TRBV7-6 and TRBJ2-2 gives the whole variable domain GAGVSQSPRYKVTKRGQDVALRCDPISGHVSLYWYRQALGQGPEFLTYFNYEAQQDKSGLPNDRFSAERPEGSISTLTIQRTEQRDSAMYRCASSPTGATNTGELFFGEGSRLTVL.

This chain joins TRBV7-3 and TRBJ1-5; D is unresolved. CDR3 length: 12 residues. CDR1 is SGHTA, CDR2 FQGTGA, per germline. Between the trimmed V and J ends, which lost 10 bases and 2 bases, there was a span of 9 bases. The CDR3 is CANREGNQPQHF. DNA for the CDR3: TGTGCCAACCGCGAGGGCAATCAGCCCCAGCATTTT.

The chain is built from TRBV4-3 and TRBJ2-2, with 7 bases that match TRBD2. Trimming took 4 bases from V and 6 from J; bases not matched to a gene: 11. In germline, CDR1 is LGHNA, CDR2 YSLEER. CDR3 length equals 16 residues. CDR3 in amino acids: CASSPTGRGRAGELFF. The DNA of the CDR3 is TGCGCCAGCAGCCCGACGGGGAGGGGCCGGGCCGGGGAGCTGTTTTTT.

For the CDR3, the DNA is TGCGCCAGCAGTCCTGGGACAGGCCCCTACGAGCAGTACTTC. Its protein product is CASSPGTGPYEQYF. V gene TRBV5-1 combines with J gene TRBJ2-7, with TRBD1 matching over 8 bases. J lost 2 bases, V lost 5 bases, and 6 bases had no gene match. CDR1 is SGHRS and CDR2 is YFSETQ in the germline V gene. CDR3 length equals 14 residues.